What follows are 13 T cell receptor beta chains derived from one specimen sequenced in a study of cytomegalovirus exposure and HLA in healthy donors. Primers for the PCR totalled 60 Vbeta and 13 Jbeta. Sequencing used immunoSEQ multiplex PCR; TCRdb keeps in-frame clones, though not all of them. This table has approximately 300,000 clones, approximately 84% appearing once. Sequenced input: PBMCs. The receptors derive from a woman aged 40 to 49 in good health and CMV-seropositive.

V and J are TRBV6-5 and TRBJ2-2; tentative D call: TRBD1 (6 bases). CDR1 MNHEY and CDR2 SVGAGI come from the germline V gene. Trimming took off 5 bases at V and 4 bases at J, with 11 bases between the two ends. This CDR3 region has 14 residues. The CDR3 DNA reads as TGTGCCAGCAGTAAGGGACATTCCACCGGGGAGCTGTTTTTT. Translating it yields CASSKGHSTGELFF.

The chain uses TRBV25-1 and TRBJ2-1, with 7 bases that match TRBD1. The CDR3 length is 16 residues. The V gene end was trimmed by 1 base and the J gene end by 9 bases; junction bases not matched to a gene: 12. Germline V gene sequence: CDR1 MGHDK, CDR2 SYGVNS. CDR3 amino acids: CASSELGAGGKGEQFF. The CDR3 nucleotides read TGTGCCAGCAGTGAATTAGGGGCAGGGGGTAAGGGTGAGCAGTTCTTC.

The chain carries TRBV30 and TRBJ1-3; D gene unclear. Germline values: CDR1 GTSNPN, CDR2 SVGIG (reference sequence). V lost 3 bases and J lost 2, with 17 bases in between. The CDR3 loop spans 16 amino acids. The DNA of the CDR3 is TGTGCCTGGAGGCCTACTCCTGGGCAGGCTGGAAACACCATATATTTT. Translating gives CAWRPTPGQAGNTIYF.

The chain recombines TRBV7-2 with TRBJ2-7; D perhaps matches TRBD1 (5 bases). Looked up from germline, CDR1 is SGHTA and CDR2 is FQGNSA. The V gene lost 2 bases and the J gene lost 7 bases, with 12 bases spanning the gap. There are 13 residues in the CDR3. Here the CDR3 reads CASSLYQGLEQYF. The CDR3, as DNA: TGTGCCAGCAGCTTATACCAGGGTCTGGAGCAGTACTTC. The complete variable domain, with remaining parts taken from reference TRBV7-2 and TRBJ2-7, reads GAGVSQSPSNKVTEKGKDVELRCDPISGHTALYWYRQSLGQGLEFLIYFQGNSAPDKSGLPSDRFSAERTGGSVSTLTIQRTQQEDSAVYLCASSLYQGLEQYFGPGTRLTVT.

V gene TRBV7-9 combines with J gene TRBJ2-7, with a weak D call TRBD2 (5 bases). Trimming removed 10 bases at V and 5 bases at J, with 21 bases between. This CDR3 has 14 residues. CDR1 SEHNR and CDR2 FQNEAQ come from the germline V gene (reference sequence). The DNA of the CDR3 is TGTGCCATCAAAACTAGTGCCAGTTCCGACGAGCAGTACTTC. Its translation is CAIKTSASSDEQYF.

The chain is built from TRBV4-1 and TRBJ2-5, with D perhaps TRBD1 (5 bases). The DNA end is more similar to TRBJ2-7, so the J call may be wrong. Germline V gene data show CDR1 as MGHRA and CDR2 as YSYEKL. The CDR3 consists of 13 residues. CDR3 bases: TGCGCCAGCAGCCAAGAAGCAGGGTACGAGCAGTACTTC. Protein sequence: CASSQEAGYEQYF.

The chain employs TRBV28 and TRBJ1-1, with a weak D call TRBD1 (6 bases). This CDR3 has 13 amino acids. V dropped 6 bases and J dropped 4 bases, with 12 bases sitting between them. Per germline, CDR1 MDHEN and CDR2 SYDVKM. The CDR3 here is CASSPRGATEAFF. In nucleotides, the CDR3 is TGTGCCAGCAGCCCCCGGGGGGCCACTGAAGCTTTCTTT.

The chain uses TRBV7-2 and TRBJ2-7; a possible D gene is TRBD1 (7 bases). The V end was cut by 1 base, the J end by 7 bases, with 14 bases between. There are 14 residues in the CDR3. CDR1 and CDR2 (germline): SGHTA, FQGNSA. For the CDR3, the DNA is TGTGCCAGCAGCTTAGACGGAGGGGGCAGGGAGCAGTACTTC. This translates into CASSLDGGGREQYF. The variable domain in full, with the rest retrieved from reference TRBV7-2 and TRBJ2-7, is GAGVSQSPSNKVTEKGKDVELRCDPISGHTALYWYRQSLGQGLEFLIYFQGNSAPDKSGLPSDRFSAERTGGSVSTLTIQRTQQEDSAVYLCASSLDGGGREQYFGPGTRLTVT.

This sequence joins TRBV30 and TRBJ2-1; 8 nucleotides align to TRBD2. Germline-derived CDR1 and CDR2 are GTSNPN and SVGIG (reference sequence). With V trimmed by 1 base and J by 8 bases, 4 bases remained unmatched. The CDR3 has 13 residues. CDR3 region: CAWSAGRAYEQFF. CDR3 bases: TGTGCCTGGAGTGCCGGGAGGGCCTATGAGCAGTTCTTC.

This chain connects TRBV18 to TRBJ1-2, with D possibly TRBD1 on 5 matching bases. V was clipped by 6 bases and J by 1 base, with 15 bases between them. Germline loops: CDR1 KGHSH, CDR2 LQKENI. The CDR3 totals 15 residues. For the CDR3, the DNA is TGTGCCAGCTCCTCGACAGAGACCCATAACTATGGCTACACCTTC. The encoded protein is CASSSTETHNYGYTF.

The CDR3 loop is CASRQRGPDEKLFF. CDR3 DNA sequence: TGTGCCAGTAGACAAAGGGGGCCGGATGAAAAACTGTTTTTT. This rearrangement joins TRBV6-6 to TRBJ1-4, with 7 bases fitting TRBD1. There are 14 residues in the CDR3. Germline V lookup: CDR1 MNHNY, CDR2 SVGAGI (reference sequence). Trimming removed 9 bases from V and 6 bases from J; junction bases left unmatched: 10.

Only one count was recorded for this clone. The V call is TRBV6-5, the J call TRBJ2-5; 7 nucleotides agree with TRBD1. The last part of the DNA fits TRBJ2-7 better; the J call may be wrong. This CDR3 region has 12 residues. Germline assignment: CDR1 MNHEY and CDR2 SVGAGI. In DNA, the CDR3 is TGTGCCAGCATGGGGACAGCCTACGAGCAGTACTTC. Protein: CASMGTAYEQYF.

The chain has TRBV2 and TRBJ1-2; possibly TRBD1 for D (5 bases). V lost 6 bases to trimming and J lost 7 bases, with 18 bases between them. Germline values: CDR1 SNHLY, CDR2 FYNNEI. The CDR3 extends over 14 amino acids. The CDR3 sequence: CASSQTLQALGYTF. CDR3 in DNA: TGTGCCAGCAGCCAAACCCTACAGGCTCTTGGCTACACCTTC.